These T cell receptor beta chains were read from a single sample in a study of blood T cell repertoires in COVID-19. Generated by immunoSEQ multiplex PCR, the TCRdb table keeps only in-frame clones and is missing some. The sample records 100,000 or so clones, roughly 90% being singletons. Sequencing was carried out using peripheral blood. The origin of the receptors is an older woman with acute or convalescent COVID-19. CDR3s include the opening cysteine and the closing phenylalanine or tryptophan. D genes are given only for firm matches. Some rows have no size entry. The others give once, few or many, or a class for an expanded clone.

CDR3	DNA	D	size	V	J
CASSLFTGTNQPQHF	TGCGCCAGCAGCTTGTTTACAGGGACCAATCAGCCCCAGCATTTT	NA	once	TRBV5-1	TRBJ1-5
CAIGTSVQGRNEQFF	TGTGCCATCGGGACTAGCGTTCAAGGTAGAAATGAGCAGTTCTTC	TRBD2	NA	TRBV10-3	TRBJ2-1
CASHRTSGTYEQYF	TGTGCCAGCCATCGGACTAGCGGCACCTACGAGCAGTACTTC	TRBD2	NA	TRBV6-6	TRBJ2-7
CANQDSGYGYTF	TGTGCCAACCAGGACAGTGGCTATGGCTACACCTTC	NA	once	TRBV28	TRBJ1-2
CAISAHRENTEAFF	TGTGCCATCAGCGCTCACAGGGAGAACACTGAAGCTTTCTTT	NA	NA	TRBV10-3	TRBJ1-1
CASSIVEGQPQHF	TGTGCCAGTAGTATTGTCGAGGGTCAGCCCCAGCATTTT	NA	NA	TRBV19	TRBJ1-5
CASSPPANPGNTIYF	TGTGCCAGCTCACCACCGGCAAATCCCGGAAACACCATATATTTT	NA	NA	TRBV18	TRBJ1-3
CASFPGTGVSNYGYTF	TGTGCCAGTTTCCCCGGGACAGGGGTTAGTAACTATGGCTACACCTTC	TRBD1	NA	TRBV19	TRBJ1-2
CASSESPGNTEAFF	TGCGCCAGCAGTGAGTCTCCAGGGAACACTGAAGCTTTCTTT	NA	NA	TRBV10-1	TRBJ1-1
CASSPQGAEAFF	TGTGCCAGCTCGCCCCAGGGGGCTGAAGCTTTCTTT	TRBD1	once	TRBV18	TRBJ1-1
CASSLGGNTGELFF	TGTGCCAGCAGCTTAGGAGGGAACACCGGGGAGCTGTTTTTT	NA	NA	TRBV7-3	TRBJ2-2
CASSSGGSTIYF	TGTGCCAGCAGTTCAGGGGGGAGCACCATATATTTT	TRBD1	NA	TRBV12-3/TRBV12-4	TRBJ1-3
CASSVELGTGNEKLFF	TGTGCCAGCAGCGTAGAGTTAGGGACAGGGAATGAAAAACTGTTTTTT	TRBD1	NA	TRBV9	TRBJ1-4
CASSQDEGVAGGLGDEQFF	TGTGCCAGCAGCCAAGATGAGGGAGTAGCGGGAGGTCTCGGCGATGAGCAGTTCTTC	TRBD2	NA	TRBV4-2	TRBJ2-1
CASSVQYNSPLHF	TGTGCCAGCAGTGTTCAGTATAATTCACCCCTCCACTTT	NA	NA	TRBV6-4	TRBJ1-6
CASSLGAANEKLFF	TGTGCCAGCAGCTTGGGGGCAGCTAATGAAAAACTGTTTTTT	NA	NA	TRBV5-6	TRBJ1-4
CAISERRAGGELFF	TGTGCCATCAGTGAGCGGAGGGCTGGCGGGGAGCTGTTTTTT	NA	once	TRBV10-3	TRBJ2-2
CASSVGMPGDGNTIYF	TGTGCCAGCAGCGTAGGGATGCCAGGGGACGGAAACACCATATATTTT	NA	NA	TRBV9	TRBJ1-3
CASSLVLGHYTEAFF	TGTGCCAGCAGTTTAGTCCTGGGACATTACACTGAAGCTTTCTTT	NA	NA	TRBV28	TRBJ1-1
CASSFRLAGNTGELFF	TGTGCCAGCAGCTTCCGACTAGCGGGGAACACCGGGGAGCTGTTTTTT	TRBD2	NA	TRBV5-8	TRBJ2-2
CASSLRAGGITDTQYF	TGTGCCAGCAGCCTCCGAGCGGGAGGAATTACAGATACGCAGTATTTT	TRBD2	NA	TRBV5-4	TRBJ2-3
CASSKTSGKNTGELFF	TGTGCCAGCAGCAAGACTAGCGGGAAGAACACCGGGGAGCTGTTTTTT	TRBD2	NA	TRBV3-1/TRBV3-2	TRBJ2-2
CASSIVSGSGEQFF	TGTGCCAGTAGTATTGTTAGCGGGAGCGGGGAGCAGTTCTTC	TRBD2	NA	TRBV19	TRBJ2-1
CATIRGSEQYF	TGTGCCACCATAAGGGGGAGCGAGCAGTACTTC	NA	NA	TRBV28	TRBJ2-7
CASSLVRRSSYNEQFF	TGTGCCAGCAGCTTAGTCCGCCGGAGCTCCTACAATGAGCAGTTCTTC	NA	NA	TRBV11-2	TRBJ2-1
CASSSRNYGYTF	TGTGCCAGCAGTTCGCGGAACTATGGCTACACCTTC	NA	few	TRBV27	TRBJ1-2
CASSLDRGNEKLFF	TGTGCCAGCAGCTTAGACAGGGGGAATGAAAAACTGTTTTTT	TRBD1	NA	TRBV7-2	TRBJ1-4
CASSKTGGQEKLFF	TGTGCCAGCTCAAAAACAGGGGGTCAAGAAAAACTGTTTTTT	TRBD1	NA	TRBV18	TRBJ1-4
CASSLVQGTEAFF	TGTGCCAGCAGCTTAGTCCAGGGAACTGAAGCTTTCTTT	NA	NA	TRBV7-9	TRBJ1-1
CAWTPGELTGELFF	TGTGCCTGGACCCCAGGGGAACTAACCGGGGAGCTGTTTTTT	NA	NA	TRBV30	TRBJ2-2
CASSLQGASYNSPLHF	TGTGCCAGCAGCCTACAGGGGGCGTCGTATAATTCACCCCTCCACTTT	TRBD1	few	TRBV28	TRBJ1-6
CSVSTSPYEQYF	TGCAGCGTTAGCACTAGTCCCTACGAGCAGTACTTC	NA	once	TRBV29-1	TRBJ2-7
CASSSASGRVIQYF	TGTGCCAGTAGTTCCGCTAGCGGGAGGGTGATTCAGTACTTC	TRBD2	NA	TRBV19	TRBJ2-4
CAWNQRGGSYGYTF	TGTGCCTGGAATCAAAGGGGGGGATCCTATGGCTACACCTTC	NA	NA	TRBV30	TRBJ1-2
CASSQGARLTEKTQYF	TGTGCCAGCAGCCAAGGGGCCCGGCTAACTGAAAAGACCCAGTACTTC	NA	NA	TRBV3-1/TRBV3-2	TRBJ2-5
CASDRGQETQYF	TGTGCCAGCGACAGGGGCCAAGAGACCCAGTACTTC	TRBD1	NA	TRBV2	TRBJ2-5
CASSSWDSSYEQYF	TGTGCCAGCAGTTCCTGGGACAGCTCCTACGAGCAGTACTTC	TRBD1	NA	TRBV6-5	TRBJ2-7
CASSSGGFSQPQHF	TGTGCCAGCAGTTCAGGGGGATTCAGCCAGCCCCAGCATTTT	TRBD1	NA	TRBV27	TRBJ1-5
CASSQLAGVYNEQFF	TGTGCCAGCAGCCAACTAGCGGGAGTTTACAATGAGCAGTTCTTC	TRBD2	NA	TRBV11-2	TRBJ2-1
CASSAGLRPTNEQFF	TGTGCCAGCAGCGCGGGACTTCGCCCTACCAATGAGCAGTTCTTC	NA	NA	TRBV7-3	TRBJ2-1
CATLLGGGNTDTQYF	TGTGCCACCCTCTTGGGAGGGGGGAATACAGATACGCAGTATTTT	NA	once	TRBV6-6	TRBJ2-3
CASSLRGLAGFTDTQYF	TGTGCCAGCAGCTTAAGAGGACTAGCGGGCTTCACAGATACGCAGTATTTT	TRBD2	NA	TRBV28	TRBJ2-3
CAWSVLSAGVLDTQYF	TGTGCCTGGAGTGTACTGTCAGCGGGAGTTTTAGATACGCAGTATTTT	TRBD2	NA	TRBV30	TRBJ2-3
CASSFRAGDGYTF	TGTGCCAGCAGTTTTAGGGCAGGGGATGGCTACACCTTC	NA	NA	TRBV28	TRBJ1-2
CGASAGSGYGYTF	TGTGGAGCGTCGGCGGGGAGCGGCTATGGCTACACCTTC	NA	NA	TRBV28	TRBJ1-2
CASRGQGASYEQYF	TGTGCCAGCAGGGGACAGGGGGCATCCTACGAGCAGTACTTC	TRBD1	NA	TRBV6-6	TRBJ2-7
CASSDRGSTDTQYF	TGTGCCAGTAGCGACAGGGGGAGCACAGATACGCAGTATTTT	TRBD1	NA	TRBV19	TRBJ2-3
CASSQGSPGLAYWETQYF	TGTGCCAGCAGCCAAGGCTCTCCGGGACTAGCGTATTGGGAGACCCAGTACTTC	TRBD2	NA	TRBV14	TRBJ2-5
CASASGGTDTQYF	TGCGCCAGCGCGAGCGGGGGCACAGATACGCAGTATTTT	TRBD2	NA	TRBV5-1	TRBJ2-3
CASSGLGDTEAFF	TGTGCCAGCTCAGGATTAGGGGATACTGAAGCTTTCTTT	NA	NA	TRBV18	TRBJ1-1